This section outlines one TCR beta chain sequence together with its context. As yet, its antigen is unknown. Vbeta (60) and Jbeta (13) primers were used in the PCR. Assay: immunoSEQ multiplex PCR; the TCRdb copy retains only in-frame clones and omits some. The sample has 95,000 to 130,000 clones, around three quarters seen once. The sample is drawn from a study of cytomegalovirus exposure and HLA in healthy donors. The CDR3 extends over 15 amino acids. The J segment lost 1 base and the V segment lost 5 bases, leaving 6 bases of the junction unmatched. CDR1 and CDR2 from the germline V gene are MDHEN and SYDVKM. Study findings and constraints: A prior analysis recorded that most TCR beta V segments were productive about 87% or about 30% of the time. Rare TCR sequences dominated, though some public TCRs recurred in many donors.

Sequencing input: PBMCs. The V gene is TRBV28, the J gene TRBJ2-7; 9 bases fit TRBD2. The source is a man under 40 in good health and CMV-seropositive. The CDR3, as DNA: TGTGCCAGCAGTCTTAGCGGGAGCTGGTCCTACGAGCAGTACTTC. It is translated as CASSLSGSWSYEQYF.